These T cell receptor beta chains were read from a single sample in a study of identical twins. Using its own MiXCR run on the 5' RACE reads, TCRdb lists one record per CDR3 protein. The sample lists roughly 1.6 million distinct CDR3 sequences, less than 35% seen once, with about 0.27% in the top ten. Material for sequencing was cord blood. The source is a newborn girl in good health. Each CDR3 is given with its conserved first and last residue. The order of the fields is J gene, D gene, V gene, clone size, CDR3 protein, CDR3 DNA. D genes are given only for firm matches. Some rows mark clone size as missing; the rest say once, few, many or name a class of expanded clone.

>TRBJ2-5|NA|TRBV28|few
CASSFQVRQKETQYF
TGTGCCAGCAGTTTTCAGGTCAGACAAAAAGAGACCCAGTACTTC
>TRBJ2-7|NA|TRBV27|once
CAGSPGPAYEQYF
TGTGCCGGCAGTCCGGGACCTGCCTACGAGCAGTACTTC
>TRBJ2-3|NA|TRBV6-4|NA
CASSGGLVGTDTQYF
TGTGCCAGCAGTGGCGGGCTAGTAGGCACAGATACGCAGTATTTT
>TRBJ1-2|NA|TRBV6-5|NA
CASSMTATNYGYTF
TGTGCCAGCAGTATGACAGCAACTAACTATGGCTACACCTTC
>TRBJ2-5|TRBD2|TRBV2|NA
CASSEASAGGMETQYF
TGTGCCAGCAGTGAAGCTTCTGCGGGAGGGATGGAGACCCAGTACTTC
>TRBJ2-7|TRBD2|TRBV29-1|many
CSVEDPGLAGVGSREQYF
TGCAGCGTTGAAGATCCCGGACTAGCGGGAGTTGGTTCGCGCGAGCAGTACTTC
>TRBJ2-1|NA|TRBV6-2/TRBV6-3|NA
CASSRLLVLRAGEQFF
TGTGCCAGCAGTCGGCTACTAGTCCTACGAGCCGGTGAGCAGTTCTTC
>TRBJ1-3|NA|TRBV4-2|few
CASNSGNTIYF
TGTGCCAGCAACTCTGGAAACACCATATATTTT
>TRBJ1-5|NA|TRBV5-5|NA
CASSLHINQPQHF
TGTGCCAGCAGCTTGCACATCAATCAGCCCCAGCATTTT
>TRBJ1-2|NA|TRBV6-6|few
CASSYPTAPNYGYTF
TGTGCCAGCAGTTATCCTACAGCGCCAAACTATGGCTACACCTTC
>TRBJ2-2|NA|TRBV5-1|once
CASSLDFRINTGELFF
TGCGCCAGCAGCTTGGACTTCCGAATAAACACCGGGGAGCTGTTTTTT
>TRBJ2-1|NA|TRBV20-1|few
CSATSPRVSYNEQFF
TGCAGTGCTACTTCGCCCAGGGTCTCCTACAATGAGCAGTTCTTC
>TRBJ2-7|TRBD2|TRBV6-5|few
CASDAGGQYDYEQYF
TGTGCCAGCGACGCGGGAGGACAATATGACTACGAGCAGTACTTC
>TRBJ1-6|TRBD1|TRBV7-2|few
CASSLVGDRNSPLHF
TGTGCCAGCAGCTTAGTTGGGGACAGAAATTCACCCCTCCACTTT
>TRBJ2-3|NA|TRBV5-1|NA
CASFLQSGTDTQYF
TGCGCCAGTTTCCTCCAGTCGGGCACAGATACGCAGTATTTT
>TRBJ2-4|NA|TRBV3-1|few
CASSQDPLGRIQYF
TGTGCCAGCAGCCAAGATCCGCTAGGGCGCATTCAGTACTTC
>TRBJ1-1|TRBD1|TRBV10-3|few
CAISAPGQGLGTEAFF
TGTGCCATCAGTGCTCCGGGACAGGGGTTGGGCACTGAAGCTTTCTTT
>TRBJ2-7|TRBD1|TRBV7-2|NA
CASSVRDRARQYF
TGTGCCAGCAGCGTCCGGGACAGGGCTAGGCAGTACTTC
>TRBJ2-7|TRBD2|TRBV6-1|NA
CASTGGLYCEQYF
TGTGCCAGCACGGGGGGGTTATACTGCGAGCAGTACTTC
>TRBJ2-3|NA|TRBV5-1|few
CASSLGKTGYGDTQYF
TGCGCCAGCAGCTTGGGCAAAACAGGGTATGGAGATACGCAGTATTTT
>TRBJ2-1|TRBD2|TRBV4-1|few
CASSQASGGASYNEQFF
TGCGCCAGCAGCCAAGCTAGCGGGGGAGCCTCCTACAATGAGCAGTTCTTC
>TRBJ2-3|NA|TRBV3-1|NA
CASSLVIPHTDTQYF
TGTGCCAGCAGCCTAGTGATCCCCCACACAGATACGCAGTATTTT
>TRBJ1-6|NA|TRBV28|NA
CAGSFGISPLHF
TGTGCCGGCAGTTTTGGGATTTCACCCCTCCACTTT
>TRBJ2-5|TRBD2|TRBV3-1|NA
CASSQDWTSGETQYF
TGTGCCAGCAGCCAAGATTGGACTAGCGGAGAGACCCAGTACTTC
>TRBJ2-1|NA|TRBV6-2/TRBV6-3|many
CASREWGAEQFF
TGTGCCAGCAGGGAGTGGGGGGCTGAGCAGTTCTTC
>TRBJ1-4|NA|TRBV4-1|few
CASRQGWGNNEKLFF
TGCGCCAGCAGACAAGGATGGGGGAACAATGAAAAACTGTTTTTT
>TRBJ2-7|NA|TRBV10-3|few
CAISGHYEQYF
TGTGCCATCAGTGGCCATTACGAGCAGTACTTC
>TRBJ2-5|NA|TRBV7-6|NA
CAGSFSGDEQYF
TGTGCCGGCAGCTTCTCAGGGGATGAGCAGTACTTC
>TRBJ2-4|TRBD1|TRBV6-2/TRBV6-3|NA
CASLGQGRIKEQYF
TGTGCCAGCCTGGGACAGGGAAGGATCAAAGAGCAGTACTTC
>TRBJ2-1|NA|TRBV20-1|many
CSADYNEQFF
TGCAGTGCTGACTACAATGAGCAGTTCTTC
>TRBJ1-2|TRBD1|TRBV5-1|few
CAILQGVGYTF
TGCGCCATCCTACAGGGGGTTGGCTACACCTTC
>TRBJ2-4|TRBD1|TRBV28|few
CASSLTGVGYF
TGTGCCAGCAGTTTAACAGGGGTTGGGTACTTC
>TRBJ2-3|NA|TRBV9|few
CASSVVGAPDTQYF
TGTGCCAGCAGCGTAGTAGGGGCCCCAGATACGCAGTATTTT
>TRBJ2-5|TRBD1|TRBV28|NA
CASTTLDRGTQYF
TGTGCCAGCACCACCTTGGACAGGGGGACCCAGTACTTC
>TRBJ2-5|TRBD2|TRBV12-5|NA
CASGSGLVQETQYF
TGTGCTAGTGGTTCGGGACTAGTCCAAGAGACCCAGTACTTC
>TRBJ1-2|NA|TRBV20-1|few
CRISGTNYGYTF
TGCAGGATATCCGGGACAAACTATGGCTACACCTTC
>TRBJ1-2|TRBD1|TRBV29-1|few
CSVSLRDRTPSNYGYTF
TGCAGCGTCTCCCTCCGGGACAGGACACCCTCTAACTATGGCTACACCTTC
>TRBJ2-7|NA|TRBV20-1|NA
CSAQGGSPYEQYF
TGCAGTGCCCAAGGAGGCAGTCCCTACGAGCAGTACTTC
>TRBJ2-6|NA|TRBV2|NA
CASRLARSSGANVLTF
TGTGCCAGCCGCCTAGCGAGAAGCTCTGGGGCCAACGTCCTGACTTTC
>TRBJ2-7|TRBD2|TRBV20-1|few
CSASGGAPYEQYF
TGCAGTGCTAGCGGGGGGGCCCCCTACGAGCAGTACTTC
>TRBJ2-1|TRBD2|TRBV6-6|NA
CATAGGLNEQFF
TGTGCCACAGCGGGGGGGCTCAATGAGCAGTTCTTC
>TRBJ2-5|NA|TRBV11-2|NA
CASGFITSPQETQYF
TGTGCCAGCGGCTTCATTACTAGCCCCCAAGAGACCCAGTACTTC
>TRBJ1-5|TRBD1|TRBV19|NA
CASSSGTGQPQHF
TGTGCCAGTAGTTCCGGGACAGGTCAGCCCCAGCATTTT
>TRBJ2-3|TRBD2|TRBV20-1|few
CSARPSGALTDTQYF
TGCAGTGCTAGGCCTAGCGGGGCCCTCACAGATACGCAGTATTTT
>TRBJ2-3|NA|TRBV6-6|NA
CAGSYMEASSRRNTQYF
TGTGCCGGCAGTTACATGGAGGCGTCTAGCAGGAGGAATACGCAGTATTTT